What follows describes a single T cell receptor (beta chain). The data originate from a study of identical twins. Each CDR3 protein gets one entry after TCRdb re-called the 5' RACE reads with MiXCR. The table includes 450,000 or so distinct CDR3 sequences, around 24% detected once. This CDR3 has 14 amino acids. V shed 1 base and J shed 4 bases, with 14 bases lying between them. Germline CDR1 and CDR2: DFQATT and SNEGSKA (reference sequence). The same sample was also studied in work on T cells expressing NK-cell markers. That work states: In the group of eight sequenced donors, seven were HCMV-seropositive and one was seronegative. In over 5 donors, dominant CD3+CD56+NKG2C+ clonotypes ranked among the top 10 CD8+ clonotypes.

This TCR came from a woman aged 18-29 years in good health. Sequencing was done on a sample of CD4+ T cells sorted from blood. V and J are TRBV20-1 and TRBJ2-7; the D gene is possibly TRBD1 (6 bases). CDR3 sequence reads: CSARGRTGLYEQYF. CDR3 DNA sequence: TGCAGTGCTAGAGGTCGAACAGGGTTATACGAGCAGTACTTC.